The clone carrying this T cell receptor (beta chain) was detected once. Its cognate antigen is unknown. The sample comes from a study of OX40 agonist ivuxolimab in advanced cancers. Germline CDR1 reads MNHEY; CDR2 reads SMNVEV (reference sequence). V gave up 5 bases and J gave up 0 bases, with 5 bases separating them. The CDR3 is 13 residues long. Repertoires were generated with immunoSEQ multiplex PCR, while TCRdb's copy carries only in-frame clones and drops some. The data show 35,000 to 40,000 clones, more than 70% seen once. Points from the study as a whole: Researchers report that CD8+ T cells had, on average, more expanded clones than CD4+.

The V gene is TRBV27, the J gene TRBJ1-3; D gene uncertain. The starting material was CD4+ or CD8+ T cells sorted from blood, obtained in a trial of the OX40 agonist ivuxolimab. The receptor's source is an adult with an advanced solid tumor such as melanoma, head and neck, liver or kidney cancer. CDR3 sequence reads: CASSAYSGNTIYF. CDR3 coding DNA: TGTGCCAGCAGTGCCTACTCTGGAAACACCATATATTTT.